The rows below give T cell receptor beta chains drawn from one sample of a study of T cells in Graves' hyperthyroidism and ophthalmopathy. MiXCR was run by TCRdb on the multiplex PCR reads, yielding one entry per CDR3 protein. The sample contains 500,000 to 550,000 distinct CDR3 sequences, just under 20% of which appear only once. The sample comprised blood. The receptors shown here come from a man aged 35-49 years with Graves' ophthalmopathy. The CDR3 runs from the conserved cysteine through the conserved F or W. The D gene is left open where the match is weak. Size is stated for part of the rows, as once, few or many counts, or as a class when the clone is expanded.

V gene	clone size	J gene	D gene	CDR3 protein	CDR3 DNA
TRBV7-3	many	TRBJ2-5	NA	CASSLSAQETQYF	TGTGCCAGCAGCTTATCAGCACAAGAGACCCAGTACTTC
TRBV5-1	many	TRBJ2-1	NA	CASSLASNEQFF	TGCGCCAGCAGCTTGGCCTCTAATGAGCAGTTCTTC
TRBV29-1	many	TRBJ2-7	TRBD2	CSGVATSDGEQYF	TGCAGCGGAGTAGCCACTAGCGATGGCGAGCAGTACTTC
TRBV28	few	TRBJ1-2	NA	CASSVDSGYTF	TGTGCCAGCAGTGTAGATTCTGGCTACACCTTC
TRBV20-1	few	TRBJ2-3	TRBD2	CSARYSGRSSSTDTQYF	TGCAGTGCTAGATATAGCGGGAGGTCCTCTAGCACAGATACGCAGTATTTT
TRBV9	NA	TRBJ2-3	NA	CASSAGTGTSTDTQYF	TGTGCCAGCAGCGCTGGGACCGGGACTAGCACAGATACGCAGTATTTT
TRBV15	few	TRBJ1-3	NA	CATSRDQTKISGNTIYF	TGTGCCACCAGCAGAGATCAGACGAAGATCTCTGGAAACACCATATATTTT
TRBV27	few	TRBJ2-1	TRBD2	CASSLYSGGLYNEQFF	TGTGCCAGCAGTTTATATTCGGGAGGCCTTTACAATGAGCAGTTCTTC
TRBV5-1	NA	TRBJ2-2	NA	CASTGAGELFF	TGCGCCAGCACAGGGGCCGGGGAGCTGTTTTTT
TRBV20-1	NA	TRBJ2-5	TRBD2	CSARDLERGYQETQYF	TGCAGTGCTAGAGATCTCGAGCGGGGGTACCAAGAGACCCAGTACTTC
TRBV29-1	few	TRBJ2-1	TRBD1	CSVATGVIANEQFF	TGCAGCGTCGCGACAGGGGTAATCGCCAATGAGCAGTTCTTC
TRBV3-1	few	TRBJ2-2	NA	CASSPRAGGIAGELFF	TGTGCCAGCAGCCCGAGGGCCGGCGGGATCGCCGGGGAGCTGTTTTTT
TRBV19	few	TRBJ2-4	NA	CASSIRQVGIQYF	TGTGCCAGTAGTATCAGGCAGGTTGGCATTCAGTACTTC
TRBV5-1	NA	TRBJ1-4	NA	CASSLMGRSARVGGEKLFF	TGCGCCAGCAGCTTAATGGGACGGAGCGCGAGAGTCGGGGGTGAAAAACTGTTTTTT
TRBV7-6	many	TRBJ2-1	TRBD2	CASSYPTSGVLGEQFF	TGTGCCAGCAGCTACCCGACTAGCGGGGTCCTGGGTGAGCAGTTCTTC
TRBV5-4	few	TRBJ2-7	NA	CASSLDMLRGSYEQYF	TGTGCCAGCAGCTTGGATATGTTGAGGGGCTCCTACGAGCAGTACTTC
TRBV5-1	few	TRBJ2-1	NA	CASGPMEENEQFF	TGCGCCAGCGGCCCCATGGAGGAAAATGAGCAGTTCTTC
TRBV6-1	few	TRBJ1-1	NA	CASFIGLSRSRGSEAFF	TGTGCCAGCTTCATCGGATTGTCGCGCTCGAGGGGCTCTGAAGCTTTCTTT
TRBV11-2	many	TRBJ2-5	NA	CASSSPGREETQYF	TGTGCCAGCAGCTCCCCCGGCAGGGAAGAGACCCAGTACTTC
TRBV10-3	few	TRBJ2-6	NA	CAISEEDSGANVLTF	TGTGCCATCAGTGAGGAGGACTCTGGGGCCAACGTCCTGACTTTC
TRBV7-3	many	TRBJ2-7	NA	CASSLRGTAHYSYEQYF	TGTGCCAGCAGCTTACGAGGAACAGCGCACTATTCCTACGAGCAGTACTTC
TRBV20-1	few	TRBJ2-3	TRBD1	CSAPGQGGTDTQYF	TGCAGTGCTCCAGGACAGGGGGGAACAGATACGCAGTATTTT
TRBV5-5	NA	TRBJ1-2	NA	CASDRDTSYGYTF	TGTGCCTCGGACCGGGACACCAGCTATGGCTACACCTTC
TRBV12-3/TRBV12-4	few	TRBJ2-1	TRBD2	CASRVLAAENEQFF	TGTGCCAGCAGGGTACTAGCGGCTGAGAATGAGCAGTTCTTC
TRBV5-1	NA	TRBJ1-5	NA	CASSWGGAANQPQHF	TGCGCCAGCAGCTGGGGGGGGGCAGCCAATCAGCCCCAGCATTTT
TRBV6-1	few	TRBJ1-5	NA	CASSEITFVNQPQHF	TGTGCCAGCAGTGAAATAACGTTTGTCAATCAGCCCCAGCATTTT
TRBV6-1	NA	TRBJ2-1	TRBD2	CASGLAGVSNEQFF	TGTGCCAGCGGGTTAGCGGGGGTAAGCAATGAGCAGTTCTTC
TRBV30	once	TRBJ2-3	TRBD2	CAWRRSWGPRQGTRGDTQYF	TGTGCCTGGCGACGTAGCTGGGGCCCCCGGCAGGGGACTAGGGGGGATACGCAGTATTTT
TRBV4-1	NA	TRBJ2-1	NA	CASSQGGGNYNEQFF	TGTGCCAGCAGCCAAGGCGGGGGCAACTACAATGAGCAGTTCTTC
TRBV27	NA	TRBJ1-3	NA	CASIGDVKAVIRYSGNTIYF	TGTGCCAGCATCGGAGACGTGAAGGCGGTGATAAGATACTCTGGAAACACCATATATTTT
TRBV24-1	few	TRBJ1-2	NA	CATQGRSSVNYGYTF	TGTGCCACTCAAGGAAGGAGCAGCGTTAACTATGGCTACACCTTC
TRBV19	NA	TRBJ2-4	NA	CASRPANLAKNIQYF	TGTGCCAGTAGGCCGGCTAACTTAGCCAAAAACATTCAGTACTTC
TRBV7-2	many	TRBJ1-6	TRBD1	CASTGGNSPLHF	TGTGCCAGCACAGGGGGTAATTCACCCCTCCACTTT
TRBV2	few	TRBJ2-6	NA	CASSPIISGANVLTF	TGTGCCAGCAGTCCTATAATCTCTGGGGCCAACGTCCTGACTTTC
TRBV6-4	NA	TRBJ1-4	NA	CASRAPGGREKLFF	TGTGCCAGCAGGGCCCCCGGGGGGCGGGAAAAACTGTTTTTT
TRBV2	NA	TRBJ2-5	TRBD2	CASKAFLAGEVLGETQYF	TGTGCCAGCAAAGCTTTCCTAGCGGGAGAGGTATTAGGGGAGACCCAGTACTTC
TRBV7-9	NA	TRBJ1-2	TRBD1	CASSNAGQNYGYTF	TGTGCCAGCAGCAACGCGGGACAGAACTATGGCTACACCTTC
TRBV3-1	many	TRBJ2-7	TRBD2	CASSRKGGGSGEEQYF	TGTGCCAGCAGCCGGAAAGGAGGCGGGAGTGGGGAAGAGCAGTACTTC
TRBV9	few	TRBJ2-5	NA	CASSSRGFQETQYF	TGTGCCAGCAGCTCCCGGGGTTTCCAAGAGACCCAGTACTTC
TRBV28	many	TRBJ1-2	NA	CATLAHSPTNYGYTF	TGTGCCACCCTCGCTCATAGTCCCACTAACTATGGCTACACCTTC
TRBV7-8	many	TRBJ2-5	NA	CASSPRGSGKTQYF	TGTGCCAGCAGCCCCCGGGGGAGCGGCAAGACCCAGTACTTC
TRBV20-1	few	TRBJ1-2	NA	CSARGTEDYGYTF	TGCAGTGCTAGGGGGACGGAGGACTATGGCTACACCTTC
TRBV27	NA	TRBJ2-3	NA	CASSTRYSTDTQYF	TGTGCCAGCAGTACCCGGTATAGTACAGATACGCAGTATTTT
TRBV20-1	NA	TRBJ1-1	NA	CSARSRGGAENTEAFF	TGCAGTGCTAGATCTAGGGGGGGCGCAGAGAACACTGAAGCTTTCTTT
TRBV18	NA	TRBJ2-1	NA	CASSSARENEQFF	TGTGCCAGCTCGTCAGCCCGAGAGAATGAGCAGTTCTTC
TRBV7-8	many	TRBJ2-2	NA	CASSSPGLPTGELFF	TGTGCCAGCAGCTCCCCCGGGCTCCCCACCGGGGAGCTGTTTTTT
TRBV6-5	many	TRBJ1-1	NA	CASSYDLGRTEAFF	TGTGCCAGCAGTTACGATCTGGGGCGGACTGAAGCTTTCTTT
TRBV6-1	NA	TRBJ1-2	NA	CASSSGPLNENGYTF	TGTGCCAGCAGTTCGGGACCCCTCAATGAGAATGGCTACACCTTC
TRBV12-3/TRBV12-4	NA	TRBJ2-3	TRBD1	CASSFQQGARDTQYF	TGTGCCAGCAGTTTTCAGCAGGGGGCGAGAGATACGCAGTATTTT
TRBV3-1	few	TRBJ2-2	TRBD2	CASSRLAGGPGELFF	TGTGCCAGCAGTCGACTAGCGGGGGGCCCCGGGGAGCTGTTTTTT
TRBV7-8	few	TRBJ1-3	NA	CASSRASIGDVFGNTIYF	TGTGCCAGCAGCAGAGCGTCCATCGGGGATGTCTTCGGAAACACCATATATTTT
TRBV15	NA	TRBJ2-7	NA	CATRRELKGTNEQYF	TGTGCCACCAGGAGAGAATTAAAGGGGACGAACGAGCAGTACTTC
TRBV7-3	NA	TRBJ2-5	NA	CASSTMGGTETQYF	TGTGCCAGCAGCACCATGGGCGGAACGGAGACCCAGTACTTC
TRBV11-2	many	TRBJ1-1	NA	CASSLGGIPSEAFF	TGTGCCAGCAGCTTAGGAGGGATACCCTCTGAAGCTTTCTTT
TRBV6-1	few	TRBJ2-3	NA	CASTKRQLAGTDTQYF	TGTGCCAGCACCAAAAGGCAGCTAGCTGGCACAGATACGCAGTATTTT
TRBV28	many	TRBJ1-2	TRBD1	CATIPGQGSNGYTF	TGTGCCACCATACCGGGACAGGGATCGAATGGCTACACCTTC
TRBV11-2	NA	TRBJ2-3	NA	CASSLIPRDDTQYF	TGTGCCAGCAGCTTGATCCCCAGGGACGATACGCAGTATTTT